This TCR beta chain was identified in a study of cytomegalovirus exposure and HLA in healthy donors (dated 2017 in TCRdb). At the level of the whole study: In an earlier analysis of roughly 500 of the donors, around 290 Gb of sequence data and roughly 100 million unique TCR beta sequences from about 190 million T cells were reported. An early release covering roughly 640 HLA-typed donors comprised 250 to 350 gigabases of sequencing data and tens of millions of unique TCR sequences. Of the 350 to 400 genotyped donors, 65% to 90% fell in the genetic ancestry cluster associated with self-reported Caucasian donors. The aim of the study was to test whether cataloging public T cell receptors could identify signatures of past pathogen exposure. The study used immunosequencing to profile the T cell repertoires of under 700 subjects and linked those repertoires to cytomegalovirus serostatus. In addition to the first cohort of roughly 700 subjects, a separate validation cohort of under 150 different subjects was used. The study combined high-throughput TCR immunosequencing, statistical association of individual TCRs with disease status, and machine learning to predict cytomegalovirus infection status. To study patterns of TCR occurrence, a later analysis re-analyzed previously published TCR beta repertoires from 700 or so donors and added high-resolution HLA genotyping. The later analysis used no new phenotypic data to find candidate immune exposures, relying instead on TCR beta sequences and their occurrence across donors. To decide whether each TCR beta V gene segment behaved as functional or pseudogenic, an earlier analysis of 587 of the donors relied on high-throughput TCR beta sequencing. Alongside the repertoire data, information on donor age, sex, ethnicity and CMV serostatus was compiled. A later genetic analysis took genome-wide SNP genotypes for 398 of the 666 donors and used that subset as a discovery cohort. Every repertoire in the discovery cohort had been generated on one and the same sequencing platform. HLA typing covered class I and class II loci at four-digit resolution. The number of donors typed differed by locus, with about 629-640 for A, B, C, DRB1 and DQB1, around 560 for DQA1, over 600 for DPA1, and some 450 for DPB1. Because of strong linkage in the cohort, roughly five DR-DQ haplotypes were treated as single units for association and clustering. On average, roughly 250,000 unique TCR beta nucleotide sequences were sequenced per donor among a few hundred genotyped donors of the cohort, with roughly 20% of those sequences being non-productive. Overall study results and their limits: A later genetic analysis reported fewer N-insertions in productive TCRs among donors in an Asian-associated ancestry cluster than the approximately 670-donor mean. Most TCR sequences were observed very rarely across donors, whereas some public TCRs were present in many individuals. A further reported finding was that TCR beta sequences accurately predicted the HLA-A and HLA-B alleles for most subjects in the first cohort. Correlated functional status among segregating V segments might reflect linkage disequilibrium, but an unknown experimental factor could not be ruled out. The cohort was sequenced for TCR beta chains only, and without alpha or paired-chain data the features that could be detected were limited. When HLA alleles, especially DR and DQ, strongly co-occurred, attributing TCR associations to individual alleles was difficult. The classifier was reported to diagnose cytomegalovirus status with high specificity and sensitivity in both the original and validation cohorts. Because counts were too low, approximately 15 rarely observed V segments, including chromosome 9 orphons, were excluded from the earlier analysis of roughly 580 of the donors. In a later analysis, HLA-associated TCR beta chains were found to be more clonally expanded and to have lower generation probabilities than equally common non-associated chains. V-gene and J-gene trimming of TCR beta chains was associated with a missense DCLRE1C variant in a later genetic analysis, and the association was replicated in an independent cohort. In the study, roughly 160 TCR beta chains were listed as associated with cytomegalovirus. The authors suggested that the approach could potentially be generalized to other disease states and immunological phenotypes. Some IMGT-functional V segments, including TRBV6-2 and TRBV6-3, could not be distinguished by the 87-base-pair reads and were therefore excluded. CMV serostatus was the only immune exposure information available for the cohort. Three of the identified cytomegalovirus-associated TCR beta chains were confirmed in vitro to be specific for cytomegalovirus antigens. In a later analysis, most CMV-associated TCR beta chains were found to appear HLA-restricted, with HLA associations seemingly driven largely by CMV exposure. Because HLA typing was missing for some donors at each locus, association tests included only the typed subset. A group of highly shared sequence variants was considered likely to be a technical artifact of the sequencing pipeline. Specific HLA alleles were associated with 15,000 to 20,000 TCR beta sequences at a false discovery rate of 0.05 in a later analysis. According to a later analysis, parvovirus B19, influenza, CMV and Epstein-Barr virus appeared linked to several top co-occurrence clusters. In a later analysis, TCR association rates were found to vary across HLA loci, with the most associated TCRs seen for DRB1 alleles and the fewest for HLA-C alleles. Sequencing depth was assumed to be roughly uniform across donors in the presence/absence analyses, though that assumption may not hold. Broadly in line with IMGT annotations, most TCR beta V segments showed up in productive rearrangements about 90% or about 30% of the time in an earlier analysis of around 600 of the donors.

The cohort consisted of 600 or so healthy bone marrow donors. At the time of sampling, every cohort member was nominally healthy, though immune exposures that went unrecorded were likely present. The donor tested CMV seropositive, placing the donor among the 290 or so seropositive members of the cohort. Every donor gave a peripheral blood sample, and the peripheral blood mononuclear cells from that sample were used for TCR beta sequencing. The Qiagen DNeasy Blood Extraction Kit was used to extract genomic DNA from the blood cell samples. Receptor amplification or capture employed the immunoSEQ multiplex PCR assay. For the multiplex PCR, a mixture combining 60 forward primers for TCR Vbeta segments and 13 reverse primers for TCR Jbeta segments was used. The CDR3 region of rearranged TCR beta genes was amplified from genomic DNA with a multiplex PCR assay. The Illumina HiSeq System was used to sequence the amplified TCR beta libraries as 87-base-pair reads. Turning to the authors' computational methods: A later analysis counted 75 million to 100 million unique TCR beta chains across the 700 or so repertoires, and 9.5 million to 11 million of these chains were shared by at least two donors. Raw reads were error-corrected and collapsed into unique sequences with a nearest-neighbor algorithm that merged closely related sequences to remove PCR and sequencing errors. CDR3 sequences were aligned to IMGT reference sequences to assign V, D and J gene segments. For a sequence to be retained, a match of at least six nucleotides was required to both a V gene segment and a J gene segment. A rearrangement counted as productive if the CDR3 had no stop codons and remained in frame with V and J, and every other rearrangement counted as non-productive. Following IMGT convention, CDR3 was defined as the stretch from the second conserved V-encoded cysteine to the conserved J-encoded phenylalanine. Sequences without an unambiguous match to a single V gene segment were excluded from the earlier analysis of 450 to 750 of the donors. An earlier analysis of fewer than 750 of the donors called V segments functional above 56.7% productive rearrangements and segregating when the between-donor standard deviation exceeded 5%. A statistical classification framework was built for diagnosing cytomegalovirus status from the catalog of TCR beta chain sequences. V and J gene assignment, in a later analysis, came from comparing TCR nucleotide sequences with IMGT/GENE-DB human TR gene sequences. A later analysis assigned CDR3 sequences and most-parsimonious VDJ recombination scenarios with the TCRdist pipeline. A later analysis defined each TCR beta chain by its CDR3 amino acid sequence plus V-gene family, and excluded reads lacking a unique V-gene family. As a way to deal with suspected cross-contamination and a sequencing artifact, a later analysis dropped hundreds of nucleotide sequences that were highly shared and had low generation probability. In a later analysis, a clonal expansion index for each public chain was calculated from normalized within-repertoire ranks of inferred template counts. Generation probabilities in a later analysis came from a VDJ recombination model fitted to out-of-frame rearrangements, and those results were checked against IGoR. In a later analysis, hypergeometric tests were used to score TCR-TCR, TCR-HLA and TCR-CMV co-occurrence, with a repertoire-size bias correction applied to TCR pairs. False discovery rates were estimated in a later analysis by permuting HLA or CMV assignments 20 times. In a later analysis, co-occurring TCRs were grouped using DBSCAN, with TCRdist sequence similarity added in when clustering inside HLA-allele-positive subsets. Repertoires with fewer than 30,000 or more than 120,000 public chains, plus five repertoires with anomalous nucleotide sharing, were excluded from co-occurrence clustering. Entries here come from immuneACCESS through TCRdb and include only in-frame sequences with V and J called. Some clones fail to appear in such tables; in the studies checked, an unresolved V gene covers under half of the shortfall, and the cause of the remainder is unknown. From that table come the V and J calls and clone size; the DNA was used to work out D and trimming. The sample table holds nearly 200,000 clones, of which around 73% were seen once. The ten most abundant clones make up over 2% of the sample.

As to this clone: Its antigen specificity is not known. Nothing much larger sits one base from this clone, and base qualities are not available.

The CDR1 and CDR2 encoded by the germline V gene are SGHTA and FQGNSA. The CDR3 runs 16 amino acids, cysteine and phenylalanine included. The sequence is cut down to CDR3 DNA, 48 bases in frame from base 1. The germline V and J ends show losses of 2 bases and 3 bases respectively, and no gene match explains 7 bases of the junction. The chain uses TRBV7-2 and TRBJ2-1, with 7 bases aligning to TRBD2. Source material: PBMCs. The TCR sequence derives from a woman in her thirties in good health and CMV-seropositive. The DNA reads as follows: TGTGCCAGCAGCTTATACGGGTGGGGGGGCTACAATGAGCAGTTCTTC. This yields the protein CASSLYGWGGYNEQFF.